These T cell receptor beta chains were read from a single sample in a study of T-cell memory formation after mild COVID-19. In TCRdb, the 5' RACE reads were re-called with MiXCR into one record per CDR3 protein. The table lists roughly 300,000 distinct CDR3 sequences, roughly 17% of them singletons. The sequencing sample was made of PBMCs or a T cell subset sorted from them (not recorded which). Every receptor here comes from a man between 18 and 29 years old who had mild COVID-19 (a few samples of this study predate the infection). Cell type and time point are not known. Both conserved end residues are part of each CDR3. Each record gives: J gene, clone size, V gene, D gene, CDR3 protein, CDR3 DNA. The D gene is left open where the match is weak. A clone size is listed for some rows: how often the clone was seen (once, few, many), or a class if it is expanded.

TRBJ2-1 few TRBV20-1 NA CSAGGQGGWEFF TGCAGTGCTGGTGGACAGGGAGGGTGGGAGTTCTTC
TRBJ1-1 few TRBV20-1 NA CSARVRGGGTEAFF TGCAGTGCTAGAGTTAGAGGGGGGGGCACTGAAGCTTTCTTT
TRBJ2-5 NA TRBV11-3 NA CASSPAGEETQYF TGTGCCAGCAGTCCAGCCGGGGAAGAGACCCAGTACTTC
TRBJ2-1 many TRBV5-6 TRBD1 CASSFGDRAYNEQFF TGTGCCAGCAGCTTCGGCGACAGGGCCTACAATGAGCAGTTCTTC
TRBJ2-7 NA TRBV7-2 NA CASSKTGLSYEQYF TGTGCCAGCAGCAAAACCGGCCTTAGCTACGAGCAGTACTTC
TRBJ1-1 few TRBV6-1 NA CASRTPGVGSNTEAFF TGTGCCAGCAGGACCCCAGGGGTCGGCTCAAATACTGAAGCTTTCTTT
TRBJ2-1 few TRBV3-1 TRBD2 CASSPGTSGGVYNEQFF TGTGCCAGCAGCCCTGGGACTAGCGGGGGGGTTTACAATGAGCAGTTCTTC
TRBJ1-1 NA TRBV4-1 NA CASSLTGYTEAFF TGCGCCAGCAGCCTTACAGGGTACACTGAAGCTTTCTTT
TRBJ1-1 NA TRBV5-5 NA CASSLGVALLTEAFF TGTGCCAGCAGCTTGGGAGTGGCTTTACTCACTGAAGCTTTCTTT
TRBJ1-6 NA TRBV23-1 TRBD1 CASSHTGLFSGGLHF TGCGCCAGCAGTCACACAGGGTTGTTCTCAGGGGGTCTCCACTTT
TRBJ2-7 few TRBV6-6 NA CASSYSSPYEQYF TGTGCCAGCAGTTACTCGTCTCCCTACGAGCAGTACTTC
TRBJ1-3 few TRBV5-5 NA CASSLSRVGNTIYF TGTGCCAGCAGCTTAAGCAGGGTTGGAAACACCATATATTTT
TRBJ1-5 few TRBV11-2 NA CASSLGDKWREPQHF TGTGCCAGCAGCTTAGGGGACAAGTGGCGTGAGCCCCAGCATTTT
TRBJ2-1 NA TRBV6-6 NA CASKYNEQFF TGTGCCAGCAAATACAATGAGCAGTTCTTC
TRBJ2-7 few TRBV20-1 NA CSARPNPTVSYEQYF TGCAGTGCTAGACCCAACCCGACAGTCTCCTACGAGCAGTACTTC
TRBJ1-3 NA TRBV4-2 TRBD1 CASSPGTGRTIYF TGTGCCAGCAGCCCCGGGACAGGGAGGACCATATATTTT
TRBJ2-1 NA TRBV9 NA CASSVDGESSYNEQFF TGTGCCAGCAGCGTAGATGGCGAGAGCTCCTACAATGAGCAGTTCTTC
TRBJ2-1 few TRBV18 NA CASSPPGWRGEQFF TGTGCCAGCTCACCACCGGGGTGGCGGGGTGAGCAGTTCTTC
TRBJ1-1 NA TRBV20-1 NA CSARSTAPEAFF TGCAGTGCTAGATCTACCGCGCCAGAAGCTTTCTTT
TRBJ2-1 NA TRBV7-3 TRBD2 CASSLSGPLAGHDYNEQFF TGTGCCAGCAGCTTAAGCGGCCCACTAGCGGGTCACGATTACAATGAGCAGTTCTTC
TRBJ2-7 few TRBV20-1 NA CSAGGLNPLEQYF TGCAGTGCTGGGGGATTAAACCCCCTCGAGCAGTACTTC
TRBJ2-2 NA TRBV6-5 NA CASTTGHTSNTGELFF TGTGCCAGCACCACGGGACATACTTCGAACACCGGGGAGCTGTTTTTT
TRBJ1-5 NA TRBV6-6 TRBD1 CASSPGQVANQPQHF TGTGCCAGCAGTCCTGGACAGGTTGCCAATCAGCCCCAGCATTTT
TRBJ2-7 many TRBV5-6 NA CASSLRTGMGEQYF TGTGCCAGCAGCTTACGAACAGGGATGGGGGAGCAGTACTTC
TRBJ2-1 NA TRBV6-6 TRBD2 CASSYGSGGAGEQFF TGTGCCAGCAGTTACGGGAGCGGGGGGGCAGGAGAGCAGTTCTTC
TRBJ2-2 NA TRBV10-1 NA CASSGADNTGELFF TGCGCCAGCAGTGGAGCGGATAACACCGGGGAGCTGTTTTTT